The 2 T cell receptor beta chains below all came from one sample that was sequenced in a study of shared clonotypes between healthy human individuals. The repertoire was sequenced with immunoSEQ multiplex PCR; TCRdb's copy has only in-frame clones and lacks some. This sample carries fewer than 1.6 million clones, roughly 98.5% of them seen once, and the ten largest clones take approximately 0.4%. The sequenced material came from naive CD4+ T cells sorted from blood. The sample's subset: CD45RA+ positively selected. The receptors were gathered from a man in his thirties or forties in good health.

The rearrangement joins TRBV18 to TRBJ2-7; TRBD1 matches at 8 bases. There are 14 residues in the CDR3. Germline V gene lookup returns CDR1 KGHSH and CDR2 LQKENI. Germline trimming cut 6 bases from V and 0 bases from J; bases unmatched to any gene: 4. CDR3 amino acids: CASSRQGTSYEQYF. The DNA for the CDR3 is TGTGCCAGCTCCCGACAGGGGACCTCCTACGAGCAGTACTTC.

This clone was seen just once. The CDR3 loop is CASSVAGKDTQYF. The CDR3 DNA follows: TGTGCCAGCAGCGTAGCAGGGAAAGATACGCAGTATTTT. The rearrangement joins TRBV9 to TRBJ2-3, with D maybe TRBD1 (5 bases). Trimming removed 0 bases at V and 5 bases at J, with 7 bases between. The CDR3 contains 13 residues. Per the germline V gene, CDR1 is SGDLS and CDR2 is YYNGEE.